This TCR beta chain was captured in a study of T-cell memory formation after mild COVID-19. TCRdb reanalysed the 5' RACE reads using MiXCR and keeps one entry per CDR3 protein. The sample records 450,000 to 650,000 distinct CDR3 sequences, about 20% being singletons. The sample holds a few counts of this clonotype. Its target is not known. The CDR3 totals 14 residues. Trimming shortened V by 0 bases and J by 4 bases, and 9 bases separated the two germline ends. Germline V lookup: CDR1 MGHRA, CDR2 YSYEKL. Points from the study as a whole: The second-wave clones peaking on day 37 were not confirmed as SARS-CoV-2-specific.

This rearrangement joins TRBV4-1 to TRBJ1-1; a weak D match, TRBD1 (5 bases). This sequence was found in an adult woman who had mild COVID-19 (a few samples of this study predate the infection). Cell type and time point are not known. The source material was PBMCs or a T cell subset sorted from them (not recorded which). The DNA of the CDR3 is TGCGCCAGCAGCCAAGAGTACAGGCTCACTGAAGCTTTCTTT. Its translation is CASSQEYRLTEAFF.